Shown below are 5 T cell receptor beta chains from a single sample sequenced in a study of low-dose radiotherapy and immunotherapy resistance in tumors. Priming of first-strand cDNA relied on TRAV- and TRBV-specific primers (covering alpha and beta chains). For amplifying TCRs, the PCR ran for about 20 cycles with Phusion, which was used together with a constant-region primer and the adapter on the V primers. TCRdb analysed the reads with MiXCR anew, one entry per CDR3 protein. This sample has tens of thousands of distinct CDR3 sequences, with roughly 30% found just once. Specified time point: before trial treatment. Source: PBMCs, taken before treatment. The receptor source for this set is a female donor with ovarian cancer.

Ten or more counts support this clonotype. The CDR3 DNA reads as TGTGCCAGCAGCTTAGCAGCGGGGGCGTACAATGAGCAGTTCTTC. Translating gives CASSLAAGAYNEQFF. The chain couples TRBV7-9 to TRBJ2-1; 8 positions agree with TRBD2. CDR1 and CDR2 (germline): SEHNR, FQNEAQ (reference sequence). V shed 0 bases and J 4 bases; nucleotides not matched to a gene: 2. The CDR3 is 15 amino acids.

For this clonotype: It differs at one base from a far larger clone, so likely a read error. CDR3 in amino acids: CATSEGTGYEQFF. In nucleotides, the CDR3 is TGTGCCACCAGTGAGGGGACAGGGTACGAGCAGTTCTTC. The rearrangement joins TRBV24-1 to TRBJ2-1, with 9 bases that match TRBD1. CDR3 length: 13 amino acids. In germline, CDR1 is KGHDR, CDR2 SFDVKD. The V and J ends lost 4 bases and 10 bases, in that order; junction bases with no gene match: 4.

This clonotype was recorded many times. Here the CDR3 DNA reads TGCGCCAGCAGCGAAGTTCTAGCGGGATACGAGCAGTACTTC. Its protein product is CASSEVLAGYEQYF. The gene calls are TRBV5-1 and TRBJ2-7; 9 bases agree with TRBD2. This CDR3 has 14 amino acids. The V gene end was trimmed by 4 bases and the J gene end by 4 bases; junction bases not matched to a gene: 6. From germline, CDR1 is SGHRS and CDR2 YFSETQ.

This rearrangement joins TRBV6-5 to TRBJ2-7; D is unclear. The germline CDR1 and CDR2 sequences are MNHEY and SVGAGI. CDR3 size: 17 residues. V lost 6 bases and J 2 bases, leaving 23 bases between the germline ends. In DNA, the CDR3 is TGTGCCAGCAGCCTTGTCGCCCGGGCTACCGGTCCCTACGAGCAGTACTTC. This gives the protein CASSLVARATGPYEQYF.

This clonotype was counted many times. One junction end does not reproduce the germline sequence, and a read error may be involved. The V call is TRBV4-1, the J call TRBJ1-1, with TRBD1 matching over 7 bases. In germline, CDR1 is MGHRA, CDR2 YSYEKL. The CDR3 sequence is 16 residues long. The CDR3 region is CASRNPRTGVNTEAFF. The CDR3 DNA reads as TGTGCCAGCAGAAACCCCCGGACAGGAGTGAACACTGAAGCTTTCTTT.